This TCR beta chain comes out of a study of MAIT cells during Salmonella Paratyphi A infection (dated by TCRdb to about 2017). At the level of the whole study: A single dose of 1-5x10^3 CFU of S. Paratyphi A strain NVGH308 was swallowed by adult volunteers aged 18 to 60. Diagnosed volunteers received ciprofloxacin 500 mg twice daily for 14 days starting at diagnosis.

This clonotype is assessed as large (0.1 to 1%). The clone's antigen remains unknown. One base away there is no much larger clone; base qualities are not given. The CDR3 holds 14 amino acids from the cysteine to the phenylalanine. The DNA shown is the 42-base CDR3, in frame from base 1. The junction shows trimming of 0 bases on V and 2 bases on J, and the gene matches do not reach 3 bases of it. Reading the germline V gene (reference sequence) gives CDR1 GTSNPN and CDR2 SVGIG. Library prep was done by 5' RACE. TCRbeta was amplified by two rounds of PCR with Phusion High-Fidelity polymerase, and sample-specific barcodes were added in the primers. TCRbeta libraries were made through template-switch cDNA synthesis using SMARTScribe reverse transcriptase and a TRBC-specific primer. After barcoding, samples were pooled and then prepared using the NEBNext Ultra DNA Library Prep Kit for Illumina. The libraries were sequenced on an Illumina MiSeq using the MiSeq reagent kit v2, 300 cycles. The authors' pipeline ran thus. Jemultiplexer demultiplexed the reads by barcode, and MiTCR with default parameters aligned the reads. VDJtools removed non-functional sequences, and clonotypes were defined by amino acid sequence, with clonotype frequencies based on assigned sequence reads. In the clonal space homeostasis analysis, clonotypes were grouped by frequency into over-represented (0.05-1), large, medium and small bins. TCRdb itself trimmed the public reads at Q25 with fastp, ran MiXCR and retained productive beta chains. Rows with one shared CDR3 protein collapse into an entry with the most common genes and DNA. It is TCRdb's table, rather than the study itself, that gives the V and J calls and clone size. The sample profile shows around 770 distinct CDR3 sequences; roughly 31% of them were found once. Jointly, the top ten make up roughly 25% of the sample.

On the study overall, not on this receptor specifically: Although the availability of volunteer samples limited sample sizes, the sizes were judged adequate for detecting differences between groups. The space taken up by over-represented MAIT clonotypes dropped significantly from baseline to mid-infection (around 0.15 to 0.10), while post-infection showed no significant difference. More expansion or contraction among the top five MAIT clonotypes was shown in diagnosed volunteers than in healthy controls (around 0.52 versus 0.13), suggesting infection-driven repertoire reshaping. MAIT TRBV usage was oligoclonal with a preference for TRBV20 and TRBV6, and infection appeared not to change this usage.

Reading the label with the study, this specimen's time point is: before S. Paratyphi A challenge (baseline). MAIT cells were defined as Valpha7.2+ CD161+ T cells and identified and sorted by flow cytometry. Circulating MAIT cell TCRbeta repertoires were profiled longitudinally in a handful of volunteers who developed enteric fever after controlled oral challenge with live Salmonella Paratyphi A. MAIT cell samples were contributed by each diagnosed volunteer at pre-infection, mid-infection and post-infection timepoints. Enteric fever was diagnosed as Paratyphi A bacteremia and/or persistent fever above 38 °C lasting more than 12 hours. Infection was diagnosed in challenged volunteers between day 4 and day 7 after challenge. For RNA extraction, between 5,000 and 10,000 MAIT cells from each sample were sorted straight into RNAqueous-Micro lysis buffer. Lymphoprep gradient centrifugation was used to isolate peripheral blood mononuclear cells from blood samples and leukocyte cones. Cells were sorted on either a BD FACSAria Fusion or a BD FACSAria III sorter.

The sequence was collected from a person aged 18 to 75 who was deliberately infected with Salmonella Paratyphi A in a paratyphoid fever challenge study. The V and J genes are TRBV30 and TRBJ2-7, and 8 bases in between align with TRBD2. Sequenced material: MAIT cells from blood, taken at the first sampling point of the challenge study. The DNA sequence follows: TGTGCCTGGAGTGTCCAGCGGGAGCCCTACGAGCAGTACTTC. This gives the protein CAWSVQREPYEQYF.